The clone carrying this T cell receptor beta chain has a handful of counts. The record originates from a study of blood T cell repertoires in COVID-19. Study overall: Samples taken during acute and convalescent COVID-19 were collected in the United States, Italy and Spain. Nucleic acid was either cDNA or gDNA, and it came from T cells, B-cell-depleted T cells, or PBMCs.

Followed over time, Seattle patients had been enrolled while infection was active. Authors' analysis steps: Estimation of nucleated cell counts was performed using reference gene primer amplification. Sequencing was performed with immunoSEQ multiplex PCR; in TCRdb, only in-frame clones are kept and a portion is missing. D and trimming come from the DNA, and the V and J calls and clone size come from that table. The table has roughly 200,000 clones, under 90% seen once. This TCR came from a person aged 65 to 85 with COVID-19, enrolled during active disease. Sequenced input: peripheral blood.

The DNA of the CDR3 is TGTGCCAGCAGTAGGGACGGGAGCTCCTACGAGCAGTACTTC. Translated, it gives CASSRDGSSYEQYF. The V and J genes are TRBV6-2 or TRBV6-3 and TRBJ2-7, with D possibly matching TRBD2 (6 bases). Looked up from germline, CDR1 is MNHEY and CDR2 is SVGEGT. V was clipped by 5 bases and J by 0 bases, with 11 bases between them. The CDR3 consists of 14 residues.